These 11 T cell receptor beta chains share one sample of origin, sequenced in a study of T-cell reconstitution after alpha-beta-depleted transplantation in children (dated by TCRdb to 2016 to 2017). Per the publication, the treatment or condition label means: allogeneic hematopoietic cell transplantation with graft depleted of TCRalphabeta T cells and CD19 B cells. The method was PCR. Sequencing was carried out with an Illumina HiSeq 2500. TCR libraries were prepared with molecular barcoding, using unique molecular identifiers to normalize TCRbeta repertoire quantification. TCRdb trimmed the raw reads at Q25, called clones with MiXCR and kept productive beta chains. Each record represents a unique CDR3 protein, reported with the most common genes and DNA among its rows. The sample table shows under 750,000 distinct CDR3 sequences, and around 23% are seen once. About 14% of the sample goes to the ten largest clones.

The sample was PBMCs, mostly from graft donor cells, taken 360 days after TCRalphabeta/CD19-depleted stem cell transplant. These receptors were obtained from a boy in the first two years of life who had a stem cell transplant for acute myeloid leukemia, so the T cells may come from the graft donor.

This clonotype was picked up a small number of times. The chain is built from TRBV6-5 and TRBJ1-1; D not certain. Germline loops: CDR1 MNHEY, CDR2 SVGAGI. This CDR3 region has 15 residues. Deletions cut 2 bases from V and 2 bases from J, with 12 bases between. The CDR3 loop is CASSYAVGYNTEAFF. The CDR3, as DNA: TGTGCCAGCAGTTACGCTGTGGGATATAACACTGAAGCTTTCTTT.

The chain links TRBV2 to TRBJ2-2; a possible D gene is TRBD2 (5 bases). Trimming removed 8 bases at V and 4 bases at J, with 14 bases between. The V gene's germline CDR1 is SNHLY and CDR2 FYNNEI. CDR3 length: 14 residues. CDR3 sequence (DNA): TGTGCCAGCGCCAGCGGTTTTGGCACCGGGGAGCTGTTTTTT. It yields the protein CASASGFGTGELFF.

The chain links TRBV10-3 to TRBJ1-2, with D unclear. Germline V gene data show CDR1 as ENHRY and CDR2 as SYGVKD. The V end was cut by 8 bases, the J end by 3 bases, with 13 bases between. This CDR3 contains 13 residues. The CDR3 bases are TGTGCCATCTGGAAGGACCCCTACTATGGCTACACCTTC. The encoded protein is CAIWKDPYYGYTF.

This clonotype was observed a handful of times. J is TRBJ2-5 and V is TRBV6-5; 8 nucleotides line up with TRBD1. CDR1 MNHEY and CDR2 SVGAGI come from the germline V gene. The CDR3 contains 16 residues. The ends lost 2 bases at V and 1 base at J; junction bases unmatched: 6. Written as DNA, the CDR3 is TGTGCCAGCAGTTACATTCAGGGGGCTGCCCAAGAGACCCAGTACTTC. Protein product: CASSYIQGAAQETQYF.

This clonotype came up many times. This chain joins TRBV5-1 and TRBJ2-7; 10 positions agree with TRBD1. The length of the CDR3 is 16 residues. Germline V gene sequence: CDR1 SGHRS, CDR2 YFSETQ. V lost 2 bases, J lost 0 bases, and 5 bases stayed unmatched. The CDR3: CASSFLTGGASYEQYF. CDR3 DNA: TGCGCCAGCAGCTTTCTGACAGGGGGCGCCTCCTACGAGCAGTACTTC.

This clonotype was seen repeatedly, ten times or more. This chain connects TRBV30 to TRBJ2-2; D is unresolved. V was trimmed by 4 bases and J by 2 bases, leaving 5 bases between them. The V gene's germline CDR1 is GTSNPN and CDR2 SVGIG (reference sequence). This CDR3 is built from 12 residues. Here the CDR3 reads CAWTSNTGELFF. DNA for the CDR3: TGTGCCTGGACATCCAACACCGGGGAGCTGTTTTTT.

A few counts support this clonotype. This chain joins TRBV20-1 and TRBJ1-2; 7 nucleotides align to TRBD1. The J segment lost 2 bases and the V segment lost 7 bases, leaving 10 bases of the junction unmatched. This CDR3 is built from 14 residues. Per the germline V gene, CDR1 is DFQATT and CDR2 is SNEGSKA (reference sequence). The CDR3 DNA reads as TGCAGTGTAGAACAGACAGGGAGAAACTATGGCTACACCTTC. Translated: CSVEQTGRNYGYTF.

This clonotype was seen more than once but under ten times. CDR3 sequence reads: CASRTTGAGELFF. As DNA, the CDR3 is TGTGCCAGCAGGACCACAGGGGCCGGGGAGCTGTTTTTT. The chain links TRBV12-3 or TRBV12-4 to TRBJ2-2; TRBD1 aligns across 7 bases. The CDR3 is 13 amino acids. V was clipped by 6 bases and J by 6 bases; unmatched bases: 4.

The rearrangement uses TRBV20-1 and TRBJ1-2, with D possibly matching TRBD1 (5 bases). This CDR3 has 14 residues. The germline CDR1 and CDR2 sequences are DFQATT and SNEGSKA (reference sequence). Trimming stripped 6 bases from V and 0 bases from J, with 14 bases between. The CDR3 region is CSAVGAAANYGYTF. DNA of the CDR3: TGCAGTGCCGTAGGGGCGGCAGCTAACTATGGCTACACCTTC.

This clonotype has at least ten counts. The V call is TRBV7-9, the J call TRBJ1-1; D call uncertain. The CDR3 contains 13 residues. Trimming pared 5 bases from V and 10 bases from J, leaving 17 bases between. CDR1 is SEHNR, CDR2 FQNEAQ, per germline (reference sequence). The CDR3 here is CASSVSPGGGAFF. CDR3 DNA: TGTGCCAGCAGCGTAAGCCCAGGTGGTGGAGCTTTCTTT.

The CDR3 sequence is CASSRGRFFVATEAFF. CDR3 nucleotides: TGTGCCAGCAGTCGGGGACGGTTTTTTGTCGCCACTGAAGCTTTCTTT. The chain combines TRBV6-1 with TRBJ1-1, with a weak D call TRBD1 (5 bases). CDR1 and CDR2 (germline): MNHNS, SASEGT. The CDR3 has 16 residues. V was pared by 5 bases and J by 4 bases, with 20 bases between.